This TCR beta chain is from a study of tumor-infiltrating lymphocytes in primary liver carcinoma. Overall study context: Patients comprised men and women whose ages fell between 30 and 69 years.

Constant-region priming of approximately 500 ng total RNA yielded TCR beta cDNA. For TCR beta, libraries were produced by three nested multiplex PCR rounds using slightly modified ARM-PCR. For approximately 11 cycles apiece, the opening two PCR rounds ran with TRBV1-TRBV30 forward primers and a C-beta reverse primer. TCRdb called the multiplex PCR reads again in MiXCR, with one record for every CDR3 protein. Of about 350,000 distinct CDR3 sequences detected, approximately 65% appear once; the ten largest clones hold 5.5% to 7%. About this clonotype itself: At one boundary the junction diverges from the germline segment, which might be a read error.

Blood RNA originated from unsorted whole blood, with germline DNA additionally extracted. The CDR3 runs 14 residues. Germline CDR1 reads SGHNT; CDR2 reads YENEEA. This TCR was sampled from a man in his forties with primary liver carcinoma and hepatitis B virus infection. The chain employs TRBV11-3 and TRBJ2-1, with TRBD2 as a possible D gene (6 bases). The sample comprised peripheral blood. The CDR3 DNA is TGTGCCAGCAGCTTAGACGGGAGTGTCGCTGAGCTGTTCTTC. This gives the protein CASSLDGSVAELFF.